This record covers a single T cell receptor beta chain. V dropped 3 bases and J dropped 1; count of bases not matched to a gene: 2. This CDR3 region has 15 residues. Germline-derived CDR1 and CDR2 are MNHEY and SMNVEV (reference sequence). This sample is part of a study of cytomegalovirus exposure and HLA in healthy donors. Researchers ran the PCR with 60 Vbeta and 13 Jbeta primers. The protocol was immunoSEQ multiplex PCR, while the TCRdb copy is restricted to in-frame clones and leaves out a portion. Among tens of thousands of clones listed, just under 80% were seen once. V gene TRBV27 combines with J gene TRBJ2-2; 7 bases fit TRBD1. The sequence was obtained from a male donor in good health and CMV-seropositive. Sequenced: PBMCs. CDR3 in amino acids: CASSFGTENTGELFF. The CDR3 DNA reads TGTGCCAGCAGTTTTGGGACAGAGAACACCGGGGAGCTGTTTTTT.